The 9 T cell receptor beta chains reported below all come from one sample, sequenced in a study (dated by TCRdb to 2016 to 2017). Libraries were constructed by RT-PCR. Sequencing used an Illumina MiSeq. In-frame beta chains were kept once TCRdb had trimmed the public reads at Q25 with fastp and called clones with MiXCR. One record per CDR3 amino acid sequence lists the most common genes and DNA. Present in this sample are hundreds of thousands of distinct CDR3 sequences, 13% to 15% of which were seen just once. The ten largest clones take up roughly 3.9% of the sample. The material sequenced was memory CD4+ T cells from blood. Source of these receptors: a female donor in good health, serving as a healthy control.

This clonotype was counted many times. This sequence joins TRBV20-1 and TRBJ2-7; TRBD2 matches at 9 bases. This CDR3 has 15 residues. Germline loops: CDR1 DFQATT, CDR2 SNEGSKA (reference sequence). The trim removed 7 bases at V and 1 base at J, leaving 11 bases unmatched. The CDR3 DNA reads TGCAGTGTCCCAACGGCGGGAGGGACTTCCTACGAGCAGTACTTC. Protein: CSVPTAGGTSYEQYF.

Only a few counts were recorded for this clonotype. The rearrangement uses TRBV12-3 or TRBV12-4 and TRBJ2-3; maybe TRBD1 (5 bases). The CDR3 is made up of 13 amino acids. Trimming removed 5 bases from V and 4 bases from J, with 10 bases in between. In nucleotides, the CDR3 is TGTGCCAGCAGTAACAGGATCCCAGATACGCAGTATTTT. Protein: CASSNRIPDTQYF.

This chain connects TRBV11-2 to TRBJ1-1; D not resolved. CDR1 SGHAT and CDR2 FQNNGV come from the germline V gene. V was shortened by 2 bases and J by 3 bases, with 7 bases between the two germline ends. The CDR3 contains 13 residues. The CDR3 DNA sequence: TGTGCCAGCAGCTTAAATACATACACTGAAGCTTTCTTT. Encoded protein: CASSLNTYTEAFF.

In this sample, this clonotype turned up a few times. This sequence joins TRBV28 and TRBJ2-3; maybe TRBD1 (5 bases). Deletions cut 5 bases from V and 0 bases from J, with 18 bases between. The CDR3 loop spans 17 amino acids. The germline V gene has CDR1 MDHEN and CDR2 SYDVKM. The CDR3 bases are TGTGCCAGCAGTCTCGACCCGACAGCGTCTAGCACAGATACGCAGTATTTT. It specifies CASSLDPTASSTDTQYF.

The chain is built from TRBV5-1 and TRBJ1-2, with a weak D call TRBD1 (5 bases). CDR1 and CDR2 (germline): SGHRS, YFSETQ. The CDR3 loop spans 15 amino acids. The germline V and J ends were trimmed by 4 bases and 4 bases, with 17 bases remaining between them. CDR3 sequence: CASSQSTDSAYGYTF. The CDR3 DNA reads TGCGCCAGCAGCCAGTCTACCGACAGTGCCTATGGCTACACCTTC.

The chain recombines TRBV24-1 with TRBJ2-2; D remains ambiguous. This CDR3 has 14 residues. CDR1 and CDR2 (germline): KGHDR, SFDVKD. Trimming left V 1 base short and J 5 bases short, with 7 bases between. In DNA, the CDR3 is TGTGCCACCAGTGATTTTCGAGGAACCGGGGAGCTGTTTTTT. Translated, it gives CATSDFRGTGELFF.

This clonotype was seen a few times. This chain uses TRBV9 with TRBJ2-2; TRBD1 is a possible D gene (5 bases). Per germline, CDR1 SGDLS and CDR2 YYNGEE. V lost 0 bases and J 10 bases, leaving 13 bases between the germline ends. The CDR3 loop spans 14 amino acids. The CDR3 DNA reads TGTGCCAGCAGCGTAGATACTGCAGGGTTGGAGCTGTTTTTT. Its protein product is CASSVDTAGLELFF.

The genes are TRBV11-1 and TRBJ1-4; D unclear. The CDR3 loop spans 14 amino acids. The V gene lost 8 bases and the J gene lost 0 bases, with 10 bases spanning the gap. Per germline, CDR1 SGHAT and CDR2 FQDESV (reference sequence). CDR3 sequence (DNA): TGTGCCAGCGCGCCCGGAGCAACTAATGAAAAACTGTTTTTT. The encoded protein is CASAPGATNEKLFF. Supplemented by reference TRBV11-1 and TRBJ1-4, the full variable domain reads EAEVAQSPRYKITEKSQAVAFWCDPISGHATLYWYRQILGQGPELLVQFQDESVVDDSQLPKDRFSAERLKGVDSTLKIQPAELGDSAMYLCASAPGATNEKLFFGSGTQLSVL.

This clonotype has a handful of counts. The rearrangement joins TRBV12-3 or TRBV12-4 to TRBJ1-1, with TRBD1 as a possible D gene (5 bases). The CDR3 length is 15 residues. V lost 3 bases to trimming and J lost 3 bases, with 14 bases between them. CDR3 protein: CASSFWGRRDTEAFF. CDR3 nucleotides: TGTGCCAGCAGTTTTTGGGGGAGGAGGGACACTGAAGCTTTCTTT.